This T cell receptor beta chain is from a study of persistence of HIV-infected CD4 T cells. On the study more broadly: A couple of participants gave one leukapheresis sample; others gave up to about 180 mL blood repeatedly. Study-level findings and limits: TCR oligoclonality correlated with proviral oligoclonality in the same sorted populations. Rare CMV-responding cells carrying HIV-1 proviruses were not analyzed separately for TCR.

Cells were stimulated with CMV-infected fibroblast lysates at 10 ug/mL. CD40L-negative CD69-negative CD45RO-high memory CD4+ T cells were sorted as populations depleted of antigen-responding cells. CDR3 size: 15 residues. The ends were cut back, 7 bases at V and 4 bases at J, with 19 bases in the middle. CDR1 and CDR2 from the germline V gene are MNHEY and SVGAGI. A remark on this clone: Its antigen is not known.

The immunoSEQ assay was version 4, run in survey mode. Genomic DNA was diluted to around 10 ng/uL, up to 1 ug per sample. Here immunoSEQ multiplex PCR was the method, and the copy in TCRdb shows in-frame clones only, minus some. The sample includes 40,000 to 55,000 clones, about 81% of them seen just once. The specimen comprised CD4+ T cells sorted from PBMCs after 18-hour stimulation, sampled from a patient who received antiretroviral therapy. The chain employs TRBV6-5 and TRBJ2-5; tentatively, D is TRBD2 (5 bases). This clonotype originated in an adult man with HIV who was CMV-seropositive. The CDR3 DNA sequence: TGTGCCAGCACTCGAGCGGTTTCCGGACGAGAGACCCAGTACTTC. This sequence encodes CASTRAVSGRETQYF.